The sequence of this T cell receptor beta chain was determined in a study of blood T cell repertoires in COVID-19. Study details: Material from acute and convalescent COVID-19 was sourced from the United States, Italy and Spain. In each case, the material was cDNA or gDNA derived from T cells, B-cell-depleted T cells, or PBMCs.

Original methodology: By means of reference gene primer amplification, nucleated cell counts were estimated. The method was immunoSEQ multiplex PCR; TCRdb's version includes in-frame clones alone and lacks a portion of them. V and J calls and clone size are copied from that table; D and trimming were computed from the DNA. The table records about 320,000 clones, 85% of them present only once. The CDR3 totals 14 residues. V was clipped by 6 bases and J by 6 bases, with 14 bases between them. Germline CDR1 MRHNA, CDR2 SNTAGT. Sequencing was performed on peripheral blood. The receptor was derived from a human donor in a cohort sampled during active COVID-19. The chain uses TRBV6-4 and TRBJ2-2, with a tentative D call TRBD2 (6 bases). CDR3 residues: CASSTLASAGELFF. The CDR3 DNA reads as TGTGCCAGCAGCACCCTAGCGTCCGCCGGGGAGCTGTTTTTT.